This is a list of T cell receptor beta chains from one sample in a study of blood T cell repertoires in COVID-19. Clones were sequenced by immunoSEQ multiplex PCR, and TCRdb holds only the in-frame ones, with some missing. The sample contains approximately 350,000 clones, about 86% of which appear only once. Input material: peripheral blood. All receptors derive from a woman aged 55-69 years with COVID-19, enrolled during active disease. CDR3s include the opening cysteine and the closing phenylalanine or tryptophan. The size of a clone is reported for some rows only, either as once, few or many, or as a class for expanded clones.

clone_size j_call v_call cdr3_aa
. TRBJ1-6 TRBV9 CATGTSNSPLHF
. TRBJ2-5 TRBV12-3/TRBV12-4 CASRFRDQETQYF
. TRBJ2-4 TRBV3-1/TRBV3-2 CASSQGGEGNIQYF
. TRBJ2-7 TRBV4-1 CASSQEGLAGGYEQYF
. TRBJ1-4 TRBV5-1 CASSLGDGENEKLFF
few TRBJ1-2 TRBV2 CASKMMGGGYTF
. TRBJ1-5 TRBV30 CAWSVWQGGPRSNQPQHF
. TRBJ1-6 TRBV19 CASSPQGNSYNSPLHF
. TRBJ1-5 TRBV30 CAWREPASNQPQHF
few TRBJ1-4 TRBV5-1 CASSLAGTANEKLFF
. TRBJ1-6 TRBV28 CASSLTPPNSPLHF
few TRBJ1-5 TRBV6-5 CASNKGTGDSQPQHF
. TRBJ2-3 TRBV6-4 CASSVLAGGRKTDTQYF
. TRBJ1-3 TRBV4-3 CASSQGGTGNTIYF
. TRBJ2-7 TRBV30 CAWTVQGVEQYF
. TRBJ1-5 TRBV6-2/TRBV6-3 CASSHLPRAFSNQPQHF
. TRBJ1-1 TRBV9 CASSGAGFTEAFF
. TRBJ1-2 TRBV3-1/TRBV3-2 CASSQPRGRGSYGYTF
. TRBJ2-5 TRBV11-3 CASSSAFRDRQETQYF
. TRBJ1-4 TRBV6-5 CATLLGGTNEKLFF
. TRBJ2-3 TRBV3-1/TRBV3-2 CASSQDGDSGSTDTQYF
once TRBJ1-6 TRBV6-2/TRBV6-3 CASSPWGGRSPLHF
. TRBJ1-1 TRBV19 CASSWDRVVNTEAFF
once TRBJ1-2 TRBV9 CASSGPGTGGNGYTF
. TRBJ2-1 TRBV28 CASSSPGQGREQFF
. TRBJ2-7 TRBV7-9 CASSHPDRPYEQYF
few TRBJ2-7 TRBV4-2 CASSQVGGSQDEQYF
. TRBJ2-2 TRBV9 CASKGAANTGELFF
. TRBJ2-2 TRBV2 CASSVRNGELFF
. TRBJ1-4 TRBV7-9 CASSLGTGDGEKLFF
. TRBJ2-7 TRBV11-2 CASSLVVASGGGEQYF
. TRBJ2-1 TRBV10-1 CASSEIASGGAGRYNEQFF